This is a list of T cell receptor beta chains from one sample in a study of response to subunit inactivated influenza vaccine. TCRdb called the RT-PCR reads again in MiXCR, with one record for every CDR3 protein. The sample gives approximately 570,000 distinct CDR3 sequences, under 9% of which show up once; approximately 13% is in the top ten. This specimen was PBMCs from blood, taken less than 30 months after vaccination. Receptors originate from a man between 50 and 69 years old who received an inactivated influenza vaccine. Each CDR3 is given without its conserved first and last residue.

V: TRBV2
J: TRBJ1-2
CDR3: ASTNGVVGYT

V: TRBV18
J: TRBJ2-4
CDR3: ASSRRGENIQY

V: TRBV20-1
J: TRBJ1-2
CDR3: SLTGTQLSADGYT

V: TRBV7-9
J: TRBJ2-3
CDR3: ASSLGGQTDTQY

V: TRBV20-1
J: TRBJ2-4
CDR3: SARETGTAKAKNIQY

V: TRBV19
J: TRBJ1-1
CDR3: ASRADRLNTEAF

V: TRBV12-3/TRBV12-4
J: TRBJ1-2
CDR3: ASRPYDGYT

V: TRBV9
J: TRBJ2-5
CDR3: ASSLLAGSQETQY

V: TRBV7-9
J: TRBJ2-5
CDR3: ASSRGGGYQETQY

V: TRBV18
J: TRBJ1-2
CDR3: ASSPRSPNYGYT

V: TRBV20-1
J: TRBJ2-1
CDR3: SADEREIFYNEQF

V: TRBV25-1
J: TRBJ2-1
CDR3: ASSPGTSVDEQF

V: TRBV20-1
J: TRBJ2-5
CDR3: SAPPTAPQETQY

V: TRBV18
J: TRBJ2-4
CDR3: ASSTKEGKNIQY

V: TRBV6-1
J: TRBJ1-5
CDR3: ASTLGGGQGAIRPQH

V: TRBV2
J: TRBJ2-1
CDR3: ASSEDAGGSNEQF

V: TRBV11-2
J: TRBJ2-3
CDR3: ASSSSSPRDTQY

V: TRBV20-1
J: TRBJ2-3
CDR3: SARDPRGGKVADTQY

V: TRBV9
J: TRBJ2-3
CDR3: ASSVGIVAADTQY

V: TRBV6-1
J: TRBJ2-2
CDR3: ASSARDRGNGELF

V: TRBV3-1
J: TRBJ2-7
CDR3: ASSQGGGLEQY

V: TRBV9
J: TRBJ2-2
CDR3: ASSVVDANTGELF

V: TRBV7-7
J: TRBJ2-5
CDR3: ASSLGSAGASETQY

V: TRBV29-1
J: TRBJ1-1
CDR3: SVAGGENTEAF

V: TRBV20-1
J: TRBJ2-1
CDR3: SASAGGPRYNEQF

V: TRBV10-3
J: TRBJ2-1
CDR3: AISESLVLSYNEQF

V: TRBV3-1
J: TRBJ1-1
CDR3: ASSQYGGGMNTEAF

V: TRBV29-1
J: TRBJ1-1
CDR3: SVEVEGAGTEAF

V: TRBV7-2
J: TRBJ2-1
CDR3: ASSLAGLDEQF

V: TRBV3-1
J: TRBJ2-2
CDR3: ASRSSSGVTGELF

V: TRBV11-2
J: TRBJ2-1
CDR3: ASSLSTSGANNEQF

V: TRBV7-2
J: TRBJ2-3
CDR3: ASSTGTLTDTQY

V: TRBV4-1
J: TRBJ2-1
CDR3: ASSQAGLAFYNEQF

V: TRBV6-1
J: TRBJ2-7
CDR3: ASSKKNLYEQY

V: TRBV24-1
J: TRBJ2-1
CDR3: ATSDGLRSSYNEQF

V: TRBV4-3
J: TRBJ2-2
CDR3: ASSQDKRENTGELF

V: TRBV25-1
J: TRBJ2-5
CDR3: ATSGGTETQY

V: TRBV12-3/TRBV12-4
J: TRBJ1-1
CDR3: ASSLGGLSTEAF

V: TRBV29-1
J: TRBJ1-2
CDR3: SVGGQPWSHGYT

V: TRBV15
J: TRBJ2-5
CDR3: ATSSGGQETQY

V: TRBV29-1
J: TRBJ2-7
CDR3: SVATGVMSEQY

V: TRBV3-1
J: TRBJ2-7
CDR3: ASSYGTGGYEQY

V: TRBV28
J: TRBJ1-6
CDR3: ASSSGQFYNSPLH

V: TRBV28
J: TRBJ1-1
CDR3: ASSGGRGERSEAF

V: TRBV30
J: TRBJ1-5
CDR3: AWTGTGSNQPQH

V: TRBV7-8
J: TRBJ2-1
CDR3: ASSLGGTSGGSEQF

V: TRBV7-2
J: TRBJ2-7
CDR3: ASSLAGTGRNEQY

V: TRBV5-1
J: TRBJ2-5
CDR3: ASSLEFGVRVVTQY

V: TRBV30
J: TRBJ2-7
CDR3: AWSGQVRNEQY

V: TRBV3-1
J: TRBJ2-1
CDR3: ASRLASSYNEQF

V: TRBV4-1
J: TRBJ2-1
CDR3: ASSQDRGPSGRANEQF

V: TRBV7-2
J: TRBJ2-1
CDR3: ASSLGLGLSEQF

V: TRBV28
J: TRBJ2-5
CDR3: ASSRVRETQY

V: TRBV25-1
J: TRBJ2-2
CDR3: ASSEGGELF

V: TRBV5-1
J: TRBJ2-4
CDR3: ASSLEGGAAAKNIQY

V: TRBV7-9
J: TRBJ1-1
CDR3: ASSLLVGMEAAF

V: TRBV20-1
J: TRBJ1-1
CDR3: SALEPGNTEAF

V: TRBV29-1
J: TRBJ1-2
CDR3: SVGMGDRVLGGYT

V: TRBV10-3
J: TRBJ2-5
CDR3: AISDGTREETQY